These 23 T cell receptor beta chains originate from one sample sequenced in a study of T cell repertoires in ileal Crohn's disease. Time point specified: proximal margin of the surgical specimen (macroscopically non-inflamed). The table came from immunoSEQ multiplex PCR; TCRdb's copy has only in-frame clones and leaves some out. The sample shows approximately 3,200 clones, around 75% of them seen only once. Sequencing was performed on ileal tissue. Every receptor here comes from an adult with Crohn's disease.

V gene TRBV5-5 combines with J gene TRBJ2-7; possibly TRBD1 or TRBD2 for D (5 bases each). Germline loops: CDR1 SGHKS, CDR2 YYEKEE (reference sequence). The CDR3 totals 15 residues. V was pared by 4 bases and J by 3 bases, with 17 bases between. The DNA of the CDR3 is TGTGCCAGCAGCCGTGCCCCGGGACCGGGCTACGAGCAGTACTTC. Translation gives CASSRAPGPGYEQYF.

The rearrangement links TRBV5-1 to TRBJ1-5; TRBD1 might be the D (5 bases). CDR1 and CDR2 (germline): SGHRS, YFSETQ. V lost 0 bases, J lost 4 bases, and 11 bases lay in between. The CDR3 has 15 residues. The CDR3 protein is CASSLEGWDNQPQHF. DNA of the CDR3: TGCGCCAGCAGCTTGGAGGGGTGGGATAATCAGCCCCAGCATTTT.

The CDR3 DNA reads TGTGCCAGTAGTGAGGGACAGGGGGCTTGGGAGACCCAGTACTTC. The encoded protein is CASSEGQGAWETQYF. The V call is TRBV19, the J call TRBJ2-5; the match to TRBD1 covers 12 bases. In germline, CDR1 is LNHDA, CDR2 SQIVND (reference sequence). The CDR3 runs to 15 residues. Trimming took 5 bases from V and 5 from J; bases not matched to a gene: 6.

CDR3 amino acids: CASSLAVGAKNNEQFF. In DNA form, the CDR3 reads TGTGCCAGCAGCTTAGCGGTCGGGGCGAAAAACAATGAGCAGTTCTTC. The V and J genes are TRBV7-9 and TRBJ2-1; D is perhaps TRBD1 or TRBD2 (5 bases each). The CDR3 consists of 16 residues. Trimming shortened V by 0 bases and J by 5 bases, and 14 bases separated the two germline ends. Germline V gene data show CDR1 as SEHNR and CDR2 as FQNEAQ (reference sequence).

The chain recombines TRBV14 with TRBJ1-4, with D unresolved. The CDR3 runs 15 residues. CDR1 SGHDN and CDR2 FVKESK come from the germline V gene. V lost 1 base and J lost 4, with 10 bases in between. CDR3 amino acids: CASSQGRSYNEKLFF. CDR3 DNA sequence: TGTGCCAGCAGCCAAGGGCGGTCTTATAATGAAAAACTGTTTTTT.

The chain recombines TRBV6-5 with TRBJ1-1, with D possibly TRBD1 on 5 matching bases. Per germline, CDR1 MNHEY and CDR2 SVGAGI. V lost 7 bases, J lost 5 bases, and 14 bases lay in between. This CDR3 has 13 residues. The CDR3: CASTRGGVTEAFF. CDR3 DNA sequence: TGTGCCAGCACCCGAGGAGGGGTAACTGAAGCTTTCTTT.

J is TRBJ2-7 and V is TRBV15; D might be TRBD2 (5 bases). The CDR3 runs to 12 residues. V lost 0 bases and J lost 7, with 7 bases in between. Germline CDR1 reads LNHNV; CDR2 reads YYDKDF (reference sequence). The CDR3 protein is CATSRDRTEQYF. The DNA for the CDR3 is TGTGCCACCAGCAGAGATAGGACTGAGCAGTACTTC.

By frequency in the sample, this clone is large. CDR3 region: CASTPLERDTQYF. The CDR3 DNA reads TGTGCCAGCACCCCCCTGGAAAGAGATACGCAGTATTTT. This rearrangement joins TRBV28 to TRBJ2-3, with D unclear. The CDR3 totals 13 residues. The V end was cut by 7 bases, the J end by 5 bases, with 13 bases between. The germline gives CDR1 MDHEN, CDR2 SYDVKM.

The chain recombines TRBV7-6 with TRBJ1-5; 7 bases agree with TRBD1. Germline V gives CDR1 SGHVS, CDR2 FNYEAQ. V trimming: 0 bases; J trimming: 6 bases; junction bases outside the gene matches: 2. The length of the CDR3 is 14 residues. CDR3 DNA: TGTGCCAGCAGCTTAGCAGGGGGCAGTCAGCCCCAGCATTTT. Residues: CASSLAGGSQPQHF.

This clone has more than one count but fewer than ten. The chain is built from TRBV7-3 and TRBJ2-5; TRBD1 might be the D (5 bases). The CDR3 has 17 residues. Deletions cut 5 bases from V and 4 bases from J, with 23 bases between. Germline V gives CDR1 SGHTA, CDR2 FQGTGA. Here the CDR3 DNA reads TGTGCCAGCAGCAAAACAGGAGCCGGGTCCATGGGAGAGACCCAGTACTTC. It specifies CASSKTGAGSMGETQYF.

This chain uses TRBV6-1 with TRBJ2-5, with D possibly matching TRBD1 (5 bases). Germline V gene sequence: CDR1 MNHNS, CDR2 SASEGT. Deletions cut 6 bases from V and 4 bases from J, with 18 bases between. The CDR3 extends over 15 amino acids. The CDR3 nucleotides read TGTGCCAGCAGGGCTAGGGGCACCGGTCCAGAGACCCAGTACTTC. It yields the protein CASRARGTGPETQYF.

This sequence joins TRBV9 and TRBJ2-1; possible D gene TRBD2, 6 bases. This CDR3 has 15 amino acids. Trimming left V 4 bases short and J 8 bases short, with 19 bases between. From germline, CDR1 is SGDLS and CDR2 YYNGEE. CDR3 DNA sequence: TGTGCCAGCAGCCTTTGGTGGGAGGCCCACTATGAGCAGTTCTTC. It codes for CASSLWWEAHYEQFF.

This clone was found once. The V call is TRBV7-9, the J call TRBJ1-1, with a weak D call TRBD1 (5 bases). Trimming shortened V by 5 bases and J by 5 bases, and 15 bases separated the two germline ends. Germline V gives CDR1 SEHNR, CDR2 FQNEAQ (reference sequence). CDR3 length: 14 amino acids. The CDR3 coding sequence is TGTGCCAGCAGCCATCCGGGACGTTCGACTGAAGCTTTCTTT. Amino acid sequence: CASSHPGRSTEAFF.

This clone is categorized as medium-sized. The chain links TRBV7-8 to TRBJ1-2, with 11 bases identical to TRBD1. Germline V gene data show CDR1 as SGHVS and CDR2 as FQNEAQ. This CDR3 region has 14 residues. With 5 bases clipped from V and 4 bases from J, the junction kept 3 bases outside the gene matches. CDR3: CASSLGTGGYGYTF. The CDR3, as DNA: TGTGCCAGCAGCCTTGGGACAGGGGGCTATGGCTACACCTTC.

The V and J genes are TRBV4-1 and TRBJ2-5, with 9 bases that match TRBD2. J lost 4 bases, V lost 0 bases, and 3 bases had no gene match. The CDR3 contains 15 residues. Looked up from germline, CDR1 is MGHRA and CDR2 is YSYEKL. The CDR3 coding sequence is TGCGCCAGCAGCCAAGACGGGACTAGCATAGAGACCCAGTACTTC. Amino acids: CASSQDGTSIETQYF.

V gene TRBV4-1 combines with J gene TRBJ1-1; 7 bases line up with TRBD1. V was pared by 4 bases and J by 0 bases, with 2 bases of the junction left unmatched. Germline lookup yields CDR1 MGHRA and CDR2 YSYEKL. The CDR3 length is 14 residues. The CDR3 DNA sequence: TGCGCCAGCAGCCTGGGACAGATGAACACTGAAGCTTTCTTT. Amino acids: CASSLGQMNTEAFF.

The rearrangement uses TRBV5-1 and TRBJ2-3; D may be TRBD1 (6 bases). The CDR3 runs to 15 residues. V gave up 6 bases and J gave up 2 bases, with 16 bases separating them. Germline CDR1 reads SGHRS; CDR2 reads YFSETQ. The CDR3 loop reads CASIPGAGTTDTQYF. The CDR3 nucleotides are TGCGCCAGCATTCCAGGGGCCGGAACCACAGATACGCAGTATTTT.

This clone was recorded once. This chain uses TRBV6-5 with TRBJ1-1; TRBD1 aligns across 7 bases. CDR1 and CDR2 from the germline V gene are MNHEY and SVGAGI. Trimming cost V 8 bases and J 5 bases; bases outside gene matches: 14. The CDR3 has 15 amino acids. As DNA, the CDR3 is TGTGCCAGCTCCCCCCGACAGGGCGCGGGGACTGAAGCTTTCTTT. Translation: CASSPRQGAGTEAFF.

Sample share makes this clone large. The chain links TRBV5-4 to TRBJ1-2, with D uncertain. Trimming cost V 4 bases and J 6 bases, with 16 bases left between them. There are 14 residues in the CDR3. Germline V CDR1 and CDR2: SGHNT, YYREEE (reference sequence). CDR3 coding DNA: TGTGCCAGCAGCGCGGCCCGGTCCCGCCATGGCTACACCTTC. Residues: CASSAARSRHGYTF.

This chain joins TRBV10-3 and TRBJ2-7, with D possibly TRBD2 on 6 matching bases. Trimming removed 6 bases at V and 5 bases at J, with 20 bases between. Germline loops: CDR1 ENHRY, CDR2 SYGVKD. The CDR3 totals 15 residues. The CDR3 DNA reads TGTGCCATCAGGGGCGGGACCATGAGGAGGGACGAGCAGTACTTC. Its translation is CAIRGGTMRRDEQYF.

The chain combines TRBV19 with TRBJ2-2; 8 bases are shared with TRBD1. Losses at the gene ends were 5 bases for V and 4 bases for J; bases not matched to a gene: 6. Germline V gene data show CDR1 as LNHDA and CDR2 as SQIVND (reference sequence). The CDR3 loop spans 15 amino acids. The CDR3 is CASSSRQGFTGELFF. In DNA, the CDR3 is TGTGCCAGTAGTTCCCGACAGGGGTTCACCGGGGAGCTGTTTTTT.

V and J are TRBV6-1 and TRBJ1-3; a weak D match, TRBD1 (6 bases). In germline, CDR1 is MNHNS, CDR2 SASEGT. The V gene lost 3 bases and the J gene lost 1 base, with 10 bases spanning the gap. There are 15 residues in the CDR3. The CDR3 loop is CASSEQQGSGNTIYF. The CDR3 nucleotides read TGTGCCAGCAGTGAGCAACAGGGTTCTGGAAACACCATATATTTT.

The rearrangement links TRBV5-1 to TRBJ1-1; D gene uncertain. Germline values: CDR1 SGHRS, CDR2 YFSETQ. This CDR3 spans 13 amino acids. V was cut by 0 bases and J by 3 bases, with 6 bases left in between. CDR3 region: CASSLGLHTEAFF. For the CDR3, the DNA is TGCGCCAGCAGCTTGGGGTTACACACTGAAGCTTTCTTT.